This is a list of T cell receptor beta chains from one sample in a study of shared clonotypes between healthy human individuals. Sequenced by immunoSEQ multiplex PCR; TCRdb stores in-frame clones only, minus some. This table holds roughly 2.5 million clones, 90% to 95% found once. Sequences were obtained from naive CD4+ T cells sorted from blood. These receptors were obtained from a man aged 18 to 29 in good health. CDR3s include the opening cysteine and the closing phenylalanine or tryptophan. The order of the fields is J gene, D gene, V gene, CDR3 DNA, CDR3 protein. The D gene is left open where the match is weak.

j_call: TRBJ1-2; d_call: TRBD1; v_call: TRBV6-5; cdr3_nt: TGTGCCAGCAGTTCACTAGGACAGGGGGGCAACTATGGCTACACCTTC; cdr3_aa: CASSSLGQGGNYGYTF
j_call: TRBJ2-5; d_call: NA; v_call: TRBV2; cdr3_nt: TGTGCCAGCAGTGGACTTGCTCAAGAGACCCAGTACTTC; cdr3_aa: CASSGLAQETQYF
j_call: TRBJ2-7; d_call: NA; v_call: TRBV18; cdr3_nt: TGTGCCAGCTCACCACTCCCCGGGTACGAGCAGTACTTC; cdr3_aa: CASSPLPGYEQYF
j_call: TRBJ2-1; d_call: TRBD1; v_call: TRBV2; cdr3_nt: TGTGCCAGCACTTTGACAGGGGTGCAGTTCTTC; cdr3_aa: CASTLTGVQFF
j_call: TRBJ1-6; d_call: TRBD1; v_call: TRBV5-1; cdr3_nt: TGCGCCAGCAGCCTCTCCGGACAGGTAGATTCACCCCTCCACTTT; cdr3_aa: CASSLSGQVDSPLHF
j_call: TRBJ2-1; d_call: NA; v_call: TRBV7-2; cdr3_nt: TGTGCCAGCAGCTCAACAAGTGGGTACAATGAGCAGTTCTTC; cdr3_aa: CASSSTSGYNEQFF
j_call: TRBJ2-1; d_call: TRBD2; v_call: TRBV7-2; cdr3_nt: TGTGCCAGCAGCTTGCTAGCGGGAGGCCTAAACAATGAGCAGTTCTTC; cdr3_aa: CASSLLAGGLNNEQFF
j_call: TRBJ2-2; d_call: TRBD2; v_call: TRBV7-2; cdr3_nt: TGTGCCAGCAGCTTAGTGCGGGGGGGCCAGAACACCGGGGAGCTGTTTTTT; cdr3_aa: CASSLVRGGQNTGELFF
j_call: TRBJ2-7; d_call: NA; v_call: TRBV5-4; cdr3_nt: TGTGCCAGCAGCTATCCCGGGACACTATCCTACGAGCAGTACTTC; cdr3_aa: CASSYPGTLSYEQYF
j_call: TRBJ1-1; d_call: NA; v_call: TRBV5-5; cdr3_nt: TGTGCCAGCAGCTTGGGATTCTGGTGGACTGAAGCTTTCTTT; cdr3_aa: CASSLGFWWTEAFF
j_call: TRBJ1-6; d_call: NA; v_call: TRBV6-5; cdr3_nt: TGTGCCAGCAGGACGAGCGGGAATTCACCCCTCCACTTT; cdr3_aa: CASRTSGNSPLHF
j_call: TRBJ1-4; d_call: TRBD1; v_call: TRBV6-1; cdr3_nt: TGTGCCAGCAGTGCAGGGGGCGTTAGTACTGAAAAACTGTTTTTT; cdr3_aa: CASSAGGVSTEKLFF
j_call: TRBJ1-6; d_call: NA; v_call: TRBV28; cdr3_nt: TGTGCCAGCAGTCCCCAGAGAAGCCTTAATTCACCCCTCCACTTT; cdr3_aa: CASSPQRSLNSPLHF
j_call: TRBJ2-4; d_call: NA; v_call: TRBV5-1; cdr3_nt: TGCGCCAGCAGCTTGGGGGCTGCCAAAAACATTCAGTACTTC; cdr3_aa: CASSLGAAKNIQYF
j_call: TRBJ2-4; d_call: NA; v_call: TRBV6-6; cdr3_nt: TGTGCCAGCAGCCCGCCGGCAGCCCTAGCCAAAAACATTCAGTACTTC; cdr3_aa: CASSPPAALAKNIQYF